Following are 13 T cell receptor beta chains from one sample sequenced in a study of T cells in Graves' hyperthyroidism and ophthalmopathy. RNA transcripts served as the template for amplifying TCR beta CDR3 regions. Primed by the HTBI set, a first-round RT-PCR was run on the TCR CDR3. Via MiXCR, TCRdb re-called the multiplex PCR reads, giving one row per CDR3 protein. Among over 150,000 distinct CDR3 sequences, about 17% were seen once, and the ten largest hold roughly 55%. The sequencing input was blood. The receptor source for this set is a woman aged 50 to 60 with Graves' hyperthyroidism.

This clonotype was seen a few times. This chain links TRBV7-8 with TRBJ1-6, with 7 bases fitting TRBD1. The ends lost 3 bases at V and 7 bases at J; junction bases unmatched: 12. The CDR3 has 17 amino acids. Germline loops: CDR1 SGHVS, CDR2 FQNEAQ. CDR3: CASSLRVGGGNNSPLHF. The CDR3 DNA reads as TGTGCCAGCAGCTTGCGTGTTGGAGGGGGCAACAATTCACCCCTCCACTTT.

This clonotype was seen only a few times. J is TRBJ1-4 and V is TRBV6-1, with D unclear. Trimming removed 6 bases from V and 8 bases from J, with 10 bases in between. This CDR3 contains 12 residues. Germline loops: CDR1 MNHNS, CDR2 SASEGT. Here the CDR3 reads CASSPGREKLFF. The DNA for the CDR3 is TGTGCCAGCAGCCCGGGTCGCGAAAAACTGTTTTTT.

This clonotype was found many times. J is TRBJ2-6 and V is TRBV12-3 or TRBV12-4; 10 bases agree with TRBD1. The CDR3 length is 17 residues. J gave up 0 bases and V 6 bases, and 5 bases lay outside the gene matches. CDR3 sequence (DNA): TGTGCCAGCAGCGGACAGGGGGGGCCCTCTGGGGCCAACGTCCTGACTTTC. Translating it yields CASSGQGGPSGANVLTF.

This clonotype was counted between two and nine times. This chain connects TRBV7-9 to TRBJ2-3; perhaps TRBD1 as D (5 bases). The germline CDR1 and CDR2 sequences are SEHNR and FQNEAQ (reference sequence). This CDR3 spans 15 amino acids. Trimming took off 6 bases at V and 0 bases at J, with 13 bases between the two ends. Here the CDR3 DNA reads TGTGCCAGCAGTACTTTACAGGAGAGCACAGATACGCAGTATTTT. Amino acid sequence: CASSTLQESTDTQYF.

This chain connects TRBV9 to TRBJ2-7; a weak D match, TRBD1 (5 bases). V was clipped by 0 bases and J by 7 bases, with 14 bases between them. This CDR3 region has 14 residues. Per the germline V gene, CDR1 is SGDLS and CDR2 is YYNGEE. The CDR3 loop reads CASSVDFRKGEQYF. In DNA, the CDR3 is TGTGCCAGCAGCGTAGATTTCAGGAAGGGGGAGCAGTACTTC.

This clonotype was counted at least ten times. The CDR3 spells CATGTSSANYGYTF. In DNA, the CDR3 is TGTGCCACCGGGACAAGTAGTGCTAACTATGGCTACACCTTC. The chain couples TRBV24-1 to TRBJ1-2, with D possibly matching TRBD1 (6 bases). V lost 9 bases to trimming and J lost 0 bases, with 13 bases between them. Germline values: CDR1 KGHDR, CDR2 SFDVKD. The CDR3 length is 14 residues.

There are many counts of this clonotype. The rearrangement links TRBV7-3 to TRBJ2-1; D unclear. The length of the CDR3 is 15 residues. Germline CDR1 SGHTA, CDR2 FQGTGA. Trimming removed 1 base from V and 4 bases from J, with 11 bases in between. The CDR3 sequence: CASSLNENTYNEQFF. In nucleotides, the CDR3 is TGTGCCAGCAGCTTAAATGAGAACACATACAATGAGCAGTTCTTC.

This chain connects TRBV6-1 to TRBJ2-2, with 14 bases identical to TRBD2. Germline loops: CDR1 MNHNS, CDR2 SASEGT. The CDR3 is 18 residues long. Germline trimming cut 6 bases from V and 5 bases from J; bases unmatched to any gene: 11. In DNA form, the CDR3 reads TGTGCCAGCAGCCAGACTAGCGGGAGGGCTATTGCTACCGGGGAGCTGTTTTTT. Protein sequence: CASSQTSGRAIATGELFF.

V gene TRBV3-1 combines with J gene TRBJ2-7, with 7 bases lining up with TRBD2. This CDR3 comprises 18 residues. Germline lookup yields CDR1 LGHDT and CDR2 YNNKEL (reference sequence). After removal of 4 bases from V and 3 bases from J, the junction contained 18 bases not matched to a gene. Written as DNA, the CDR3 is TGTGCCAGCAGCCGACCTGTCGGCGGGAGAAGCCGCCACTACGAGCAGTACTTC. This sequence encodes CASSRPVGGRSRHYEQYF.

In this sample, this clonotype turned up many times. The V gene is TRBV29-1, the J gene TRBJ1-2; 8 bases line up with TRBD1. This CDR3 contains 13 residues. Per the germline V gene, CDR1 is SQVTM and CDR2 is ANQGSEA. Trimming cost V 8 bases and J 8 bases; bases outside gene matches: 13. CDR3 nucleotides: TGCAGCATGGAAGCGGACGGGACAGGAGGCTACACCTTC. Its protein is CSMEADGTGGYTF.

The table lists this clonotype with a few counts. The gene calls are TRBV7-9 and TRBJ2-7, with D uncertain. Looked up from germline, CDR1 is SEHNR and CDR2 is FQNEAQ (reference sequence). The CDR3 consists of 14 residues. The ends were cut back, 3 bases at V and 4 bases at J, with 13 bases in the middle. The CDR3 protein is CASSLPGRTYEQYF. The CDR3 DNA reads TGTGCCAGCAGCTTGCCGGGTCGGACGTACGAGCAGTACTTC.

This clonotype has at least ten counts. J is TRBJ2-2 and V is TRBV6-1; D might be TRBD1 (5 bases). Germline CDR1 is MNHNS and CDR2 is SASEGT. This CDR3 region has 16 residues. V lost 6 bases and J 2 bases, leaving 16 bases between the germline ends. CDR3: CASSPRAGPNTGELFF. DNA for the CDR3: TGTGCCAGCAGCCCTAGGGCAGGGCCAAACACCGGGGAGCTGTTTTTT.

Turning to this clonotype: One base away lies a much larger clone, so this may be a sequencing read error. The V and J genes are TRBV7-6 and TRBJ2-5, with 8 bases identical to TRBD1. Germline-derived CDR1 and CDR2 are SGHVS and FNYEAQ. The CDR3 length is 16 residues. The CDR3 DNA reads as TGTGCCGGCAGCTTAGATTACAGGGGGTACCAAGAGACCCAGTACTTC. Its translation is CAGSLDYRGYQETQYF.